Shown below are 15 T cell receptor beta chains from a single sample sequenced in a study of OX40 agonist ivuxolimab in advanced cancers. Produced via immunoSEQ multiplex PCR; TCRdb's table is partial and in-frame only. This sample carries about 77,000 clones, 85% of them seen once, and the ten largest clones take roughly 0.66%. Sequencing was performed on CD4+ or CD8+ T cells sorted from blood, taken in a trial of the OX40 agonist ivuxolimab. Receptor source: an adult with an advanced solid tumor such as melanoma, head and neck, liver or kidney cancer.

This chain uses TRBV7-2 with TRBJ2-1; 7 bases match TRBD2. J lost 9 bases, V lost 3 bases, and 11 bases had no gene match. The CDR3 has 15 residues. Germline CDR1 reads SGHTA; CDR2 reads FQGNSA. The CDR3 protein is CASSFGTTSPGEQFF. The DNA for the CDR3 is TGTGCCAGCAGCTTTGGGACTACCTCTCCGGGTGAGCAGTTCTTC.

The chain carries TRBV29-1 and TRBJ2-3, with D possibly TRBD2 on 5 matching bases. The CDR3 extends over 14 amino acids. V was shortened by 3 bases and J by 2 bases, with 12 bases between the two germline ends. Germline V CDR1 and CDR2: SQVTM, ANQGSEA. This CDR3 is CSVDVGEITDTQYF. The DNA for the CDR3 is TGCAGCGTTGACGTCGGGGAGATCACAGATACGCAGTATTTT.

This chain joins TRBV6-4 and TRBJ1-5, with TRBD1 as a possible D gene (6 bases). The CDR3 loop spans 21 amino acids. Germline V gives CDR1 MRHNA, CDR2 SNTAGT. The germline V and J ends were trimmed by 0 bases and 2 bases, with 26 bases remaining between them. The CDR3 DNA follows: TGTGCCAGCAGTGACTCCACAGTGGGGCCCTGGACAGTGGAGGGCAATCAGCCCCAGCATTTT. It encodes CASSDSTVGPWTVEGNQPQHF.

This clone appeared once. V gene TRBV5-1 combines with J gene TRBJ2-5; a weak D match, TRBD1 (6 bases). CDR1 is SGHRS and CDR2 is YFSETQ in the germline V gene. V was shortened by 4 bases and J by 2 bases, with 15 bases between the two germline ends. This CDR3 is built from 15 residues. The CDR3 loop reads CASSTSGQRQETQYF. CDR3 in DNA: TGCGCCAGCAGCACGAGTGGACAGAGACAAGAGACCCAGTACTTC. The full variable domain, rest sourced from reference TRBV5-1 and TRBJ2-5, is KAGVTQTPRYLIKTRGQQVTLSCSPISGHRSVSWYQQTPGQGLQFLFEYFSETQRNKGNFPGRFSGRQFSNSRSEMNVSTLELGDSALYLCASSTSGQRQETQYFGPGTRLLVL.

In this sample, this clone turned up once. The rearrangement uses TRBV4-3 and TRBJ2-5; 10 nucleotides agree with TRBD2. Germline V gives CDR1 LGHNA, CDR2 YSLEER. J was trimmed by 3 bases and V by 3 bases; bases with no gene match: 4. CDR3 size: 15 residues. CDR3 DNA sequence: TGCGCCAGCAGCCAGTCCGGGACTAGCGAAGAGACCCAGTACTTC. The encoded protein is CASSQSGTSEETQYF.

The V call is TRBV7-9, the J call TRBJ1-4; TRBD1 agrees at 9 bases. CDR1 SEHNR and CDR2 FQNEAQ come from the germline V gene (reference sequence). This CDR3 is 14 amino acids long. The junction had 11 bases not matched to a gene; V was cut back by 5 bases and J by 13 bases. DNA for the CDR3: TGTGCCAGCAGCCGGACAGGGGATTTTGGGGGACTGTTTTTT. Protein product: CASSRTGDFGGLFF.

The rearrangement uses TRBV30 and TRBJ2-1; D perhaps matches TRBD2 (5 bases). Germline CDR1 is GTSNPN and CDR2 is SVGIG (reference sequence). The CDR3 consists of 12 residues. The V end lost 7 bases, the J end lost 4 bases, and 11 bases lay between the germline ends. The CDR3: CASTGVYNEQFF. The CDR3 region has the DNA TGTGCCTCGACCGGGGTTTACAATGAGCAGTTCTTC.

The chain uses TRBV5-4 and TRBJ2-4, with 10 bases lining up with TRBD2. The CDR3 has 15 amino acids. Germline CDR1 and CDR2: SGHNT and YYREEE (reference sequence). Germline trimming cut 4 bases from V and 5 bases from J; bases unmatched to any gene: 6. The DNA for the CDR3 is TGTGCCAGCAGCCTGGGACTAGCGAGCGAAAACATTCAGTACTTC. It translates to CASSLGLASENIQYF.

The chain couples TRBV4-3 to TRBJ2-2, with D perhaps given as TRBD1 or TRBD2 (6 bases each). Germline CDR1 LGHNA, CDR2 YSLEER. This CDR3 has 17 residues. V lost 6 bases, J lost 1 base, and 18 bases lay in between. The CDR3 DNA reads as TGCGCCAGCAGGGCATCAGGGGCCGGGGGGAACACCGGGGAGCTGTTTTTT. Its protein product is CASRASGAGGNTGELFF.

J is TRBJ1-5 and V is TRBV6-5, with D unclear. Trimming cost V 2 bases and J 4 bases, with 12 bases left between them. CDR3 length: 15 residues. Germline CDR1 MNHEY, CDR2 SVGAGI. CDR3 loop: CASSYGPAPNQPQHF. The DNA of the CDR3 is TGTGCCAGCAGTTACGGTCCGGCTCCAAATCAGCCCCAGCATTTT.

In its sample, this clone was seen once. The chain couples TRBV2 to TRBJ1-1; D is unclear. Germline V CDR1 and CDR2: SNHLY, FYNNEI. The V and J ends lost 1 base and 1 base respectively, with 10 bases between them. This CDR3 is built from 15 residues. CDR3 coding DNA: TGTGCCAGCAGTGAAGGATCCCCCGGGAACACTGAAGCTTTCTTT. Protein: CASSEGSPGNTEAFF.

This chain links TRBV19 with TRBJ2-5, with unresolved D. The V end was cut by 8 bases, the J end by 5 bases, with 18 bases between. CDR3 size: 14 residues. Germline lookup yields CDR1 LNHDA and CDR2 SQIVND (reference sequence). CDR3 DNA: TGTGCCAGTCGAGACGGCGGCGTCCGTGAGACCCAGTACTTC. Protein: CASRDGGVRETQYF.

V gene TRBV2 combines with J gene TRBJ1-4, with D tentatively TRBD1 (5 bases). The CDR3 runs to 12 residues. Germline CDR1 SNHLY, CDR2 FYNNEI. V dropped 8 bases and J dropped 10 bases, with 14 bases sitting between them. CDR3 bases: TGTGCCAGCGGAGCCAGCGGGGGAAAACTGTTTTTT. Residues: CASGASGGKLFF.

The CDR3 region has the DNA TGTGCCAGCAGCCTACAGGGTATGACCTACAATGAGCAGTTCTTC. It encodes CASSLQGMTYNEQFF. V usage is TRBV6-5 and J usage is TRBJ2-1; D possibly corresponds to TRBD1 (6 bases). Germline values: CDR1 MNHEY, CDR2 SVGAGI. The CDR3 consists of 15 residues. Trimming shortened V by 6 bases and J by 2 bases, and 14 bases separated the two germline ends.

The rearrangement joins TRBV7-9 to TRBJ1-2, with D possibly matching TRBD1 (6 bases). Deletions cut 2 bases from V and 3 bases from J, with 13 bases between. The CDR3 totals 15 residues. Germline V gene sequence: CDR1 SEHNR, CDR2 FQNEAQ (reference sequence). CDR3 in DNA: TGTGCCAGCAGCTTAACGAGGGGGAATGACTATGGCTACACCTTC. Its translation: CASSLTRGNDYGYTF. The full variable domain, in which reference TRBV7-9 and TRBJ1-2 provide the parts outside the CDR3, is DTGVSQNPRHKITKRGQNVTFRCDPISEHNRLYWYRQTLGQGPEFLTYFQNEAQLEKSRLLSDRFSAERPKGSFSTLEIQRTEQGDSAMYLCASSLTRGNDYGYTFGSGTRLTVV.